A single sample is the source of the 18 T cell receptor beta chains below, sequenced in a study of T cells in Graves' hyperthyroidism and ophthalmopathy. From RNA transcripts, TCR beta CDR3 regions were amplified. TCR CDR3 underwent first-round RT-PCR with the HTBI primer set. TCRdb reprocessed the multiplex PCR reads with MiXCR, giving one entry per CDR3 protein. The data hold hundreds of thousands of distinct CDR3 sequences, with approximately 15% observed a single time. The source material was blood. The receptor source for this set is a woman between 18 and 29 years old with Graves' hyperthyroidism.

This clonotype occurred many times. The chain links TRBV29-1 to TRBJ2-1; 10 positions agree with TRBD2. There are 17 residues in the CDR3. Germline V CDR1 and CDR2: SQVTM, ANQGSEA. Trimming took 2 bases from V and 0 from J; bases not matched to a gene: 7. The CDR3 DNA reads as TGCAGCGTTGAACCAGGAGCGGGAGGGAGCTCCTACAATGAGCAGTTCTTC. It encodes CSVEPGAGGSSYNEQFF.

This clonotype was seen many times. The DNA of the CDR3 is TGTGCCAGCAGTTACTCGATACTAGCGAACAATGAGCAGTTCTTC. It translates to CASSYSILANNEQFF. This chain links TRBV6-5 with TRBJ2-1; the match to TRBD2 covers 7 bases. This CDR3 is built from 15 residues. Germline lookup yields CDR1 MNHEY and CDR2 SVGAGI. The V and J ends lost 0 bases and 5 bases, in that order; junction bases with no gene match: 4.

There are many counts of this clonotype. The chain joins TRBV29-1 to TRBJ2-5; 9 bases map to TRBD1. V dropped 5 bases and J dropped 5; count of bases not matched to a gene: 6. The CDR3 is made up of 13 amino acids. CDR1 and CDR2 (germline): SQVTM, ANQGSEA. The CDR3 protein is CSVRQGGRETQYF. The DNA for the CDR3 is TGCAGCGTTAGACAGGGGGGTCGGGAGACCCAGTACTTC. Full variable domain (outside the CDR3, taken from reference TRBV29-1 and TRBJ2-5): SAVISQKPSRDICQRGTSLTIQCQVDSQVTMMFWYRQQPGQSLTLIATANQGSEATYESGFVIDKFPISRPNLTFSTLTVSNMSPEDSSIYLCSVRQGGRETQYFGPGTRLLVL.

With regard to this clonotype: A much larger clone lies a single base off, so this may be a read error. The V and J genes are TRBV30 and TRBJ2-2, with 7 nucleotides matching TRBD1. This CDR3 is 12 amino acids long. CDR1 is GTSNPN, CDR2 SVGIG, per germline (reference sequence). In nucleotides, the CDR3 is TGTGCCTGGAACAGGGGAACCGGGGAGCTGCTTTTT. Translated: CAWNRGTGELLF.

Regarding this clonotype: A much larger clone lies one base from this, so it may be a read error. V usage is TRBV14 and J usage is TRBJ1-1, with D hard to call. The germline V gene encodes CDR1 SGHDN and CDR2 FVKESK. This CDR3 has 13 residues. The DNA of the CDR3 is TGTGCCAGCAGCCTTCTCCAGAACACTGGAGCTTTCTTT. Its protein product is CASSLLQNTGAFF.

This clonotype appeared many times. The chain's CDR3 is CASSFGGAAYEQYF. CDR3 sequence (DNA): TGTGCCAGCAGTTTCGGGGGGGCCGCCTACGAGCAGTACTTC. This chain connects TRBV27 to TRBJ2-7, with TRBD2 identical over 8 bases. Germline values: CDR1 MNHEY, CDR2 SMNVEV (reference sequence). V lost 3 bases to trimming and J lost 2 bases; unmatched junction nucleotides: 3. CDR3 length: 14 amino acids.

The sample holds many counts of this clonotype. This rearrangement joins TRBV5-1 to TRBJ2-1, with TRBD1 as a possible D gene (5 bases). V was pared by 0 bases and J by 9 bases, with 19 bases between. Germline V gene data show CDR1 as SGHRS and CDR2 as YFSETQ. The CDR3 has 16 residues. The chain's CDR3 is CASSLDPRQGSSEQFF. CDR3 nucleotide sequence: TGCGCCAGCAGCTTGGACCCCAGGCAGGGCTCAAGTGAGCAGTTCTTC. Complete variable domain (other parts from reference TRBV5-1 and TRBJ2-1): KAGVTQTPRYLIKTRGQQVTLSCSPISGHRSVSWYQQTPGQGLQFLFEYFSETQRNKGNFPGRFSGRQFSNSRSEMNVSTLELGDSALYLCASSLDPRQGSSEQFFGPGTRLTVL.

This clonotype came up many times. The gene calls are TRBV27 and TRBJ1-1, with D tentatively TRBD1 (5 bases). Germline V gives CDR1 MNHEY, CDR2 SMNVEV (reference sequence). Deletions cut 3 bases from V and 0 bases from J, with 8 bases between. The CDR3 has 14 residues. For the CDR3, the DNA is TGTGCCAGCAGTTTTTCAGGGATGAACACTGAAGCTTTCTTT. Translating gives CASSFSGMNTEAFF.

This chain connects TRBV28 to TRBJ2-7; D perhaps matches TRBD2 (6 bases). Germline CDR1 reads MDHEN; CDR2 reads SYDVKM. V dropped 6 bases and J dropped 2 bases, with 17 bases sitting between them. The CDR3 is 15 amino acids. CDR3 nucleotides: TGTGCCAGCAGCTTCCTAGCGCGAGTCGCCTACGAGCAGTACTTC. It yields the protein CASSFLARVAYEQYF.

CDR3 sequence (DNA): TGCAGTGCGAGCCAGGTGGGGGGGCTCACAGATACGCAGTATTTT. Residues: CSASQVGGLTDTQYF. V usage is TRBV20-1 and J usage is TRBJ2-3, with a possible D match to TRBD2 (7 bases). From germline, CDR1 is DFQATT and CDR2 SNEGSKA (reference sequence). The CDR3 consists of 15 residues. The V end was cut by 6 bases, the J end by 2 bases, with 18 bases between.

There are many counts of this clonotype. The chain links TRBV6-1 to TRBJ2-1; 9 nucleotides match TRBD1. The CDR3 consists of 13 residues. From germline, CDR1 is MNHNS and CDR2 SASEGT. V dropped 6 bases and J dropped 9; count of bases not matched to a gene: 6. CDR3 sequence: CASSEWDRVEQFF. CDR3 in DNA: TGTGCCAGCAGCGAGTGGGACAGGGTTGAGCAGTTCTTC.

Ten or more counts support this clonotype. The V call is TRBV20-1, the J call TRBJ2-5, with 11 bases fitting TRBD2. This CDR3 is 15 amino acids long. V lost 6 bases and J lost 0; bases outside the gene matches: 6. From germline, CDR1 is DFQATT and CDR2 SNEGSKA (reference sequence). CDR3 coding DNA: TGCAGTGCCCAGGGACTAGCGGATAACCAAGAGACCCAGTACTTC. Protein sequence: CSAQGLADNQETQYF.

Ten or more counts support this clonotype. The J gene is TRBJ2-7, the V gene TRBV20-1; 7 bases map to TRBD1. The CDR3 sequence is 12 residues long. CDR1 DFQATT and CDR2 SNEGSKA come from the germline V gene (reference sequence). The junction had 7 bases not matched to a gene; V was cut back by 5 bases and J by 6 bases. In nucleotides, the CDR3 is TGCAGTGCTGACGACAGGGCCTTCGAGCAGTACTTC. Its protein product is CSADDRAFEQYF.

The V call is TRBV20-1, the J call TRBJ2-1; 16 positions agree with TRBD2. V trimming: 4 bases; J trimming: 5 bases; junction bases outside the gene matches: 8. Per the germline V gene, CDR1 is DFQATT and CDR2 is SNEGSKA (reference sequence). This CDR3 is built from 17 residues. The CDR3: CSATLGLAGGYNNEQFF. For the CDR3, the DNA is TGCAGTGCTACCTTGGGACTAGCGGGAGGGTACAACAATGAGCAGTTCTTC.

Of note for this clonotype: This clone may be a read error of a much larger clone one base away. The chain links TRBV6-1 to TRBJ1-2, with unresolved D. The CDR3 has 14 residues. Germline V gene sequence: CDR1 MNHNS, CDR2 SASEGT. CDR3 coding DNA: TGTGCCAGCAGTGAAGTGGGGATTCGCTATAGCTACACCTTC. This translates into CASSEVGIRYSYTF.

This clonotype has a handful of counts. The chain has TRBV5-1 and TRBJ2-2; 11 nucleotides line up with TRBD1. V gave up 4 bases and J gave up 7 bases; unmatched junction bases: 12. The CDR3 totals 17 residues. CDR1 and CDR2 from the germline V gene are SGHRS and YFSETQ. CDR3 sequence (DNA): TGCGCCAGCAGCCGGAACCCGGGACAGGGGGTAATCGGGGAGCTGTTTTTT. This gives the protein CASSRNPGQGVIGELFF.

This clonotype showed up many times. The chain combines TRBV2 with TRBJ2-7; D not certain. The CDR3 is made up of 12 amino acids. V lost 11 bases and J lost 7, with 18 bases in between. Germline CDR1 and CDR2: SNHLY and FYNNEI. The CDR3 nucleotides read TGTGCCGCCTCCGGCGCTACCCTGGAGCAGTACTTC. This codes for CAASGATLEQYF.

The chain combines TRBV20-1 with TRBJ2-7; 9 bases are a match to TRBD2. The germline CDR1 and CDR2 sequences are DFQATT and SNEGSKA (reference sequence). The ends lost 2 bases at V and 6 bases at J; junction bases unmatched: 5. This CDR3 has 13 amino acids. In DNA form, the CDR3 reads TGCAGTGCTAGACGCGGGGGGGCGGTCGAGCAGTACTTC. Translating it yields CSARRGGAVEQYF.